A single T cell receptor (beta chain) is shown here with its context. These data belong to a study of blood T cell repertoires in COVID-19. Across the study: Donors in the United States, Italy and Spain gave samples during acute or convalescent COVID-19. PBMCs, B-cell-depleted T cells, or T cells were the source of the cDNA or gDNA that made up the material.

The CDR3 runs 14 residues. Germline-derived CDR1 and CDR2 are SGHTA and FQGTGA. J gave up 7 bases and V 5 bases, and 5 bases lay outside the gene matches. As originally analysed: Estimates of nucleated cell counts were drawn from the amplification of reference gene primers. The method was immunoSEQ multiplex PCR; TCRdb's version includes in-frame clones alone and lacks a portion of them. V and J calls and clone size are as listed in that table; D and trimming were resolved from the DNA. Here the sample spans roughly 140,000 clones, more than 70% being singletons. V usage is TRBV7-3 and J usage is TRBJ2-1, with TRBD2 matching over 10 bases. The TCR was taken from a human donor in a cohort sampled during active COVID-19. The sample consisted of peripheral blood. The CDR3 region is CASSPGLAENEQFF. CDR3 in DNA: TGTGCCAGCAGCCCAGGACTAGCGGAGAATGAGCAGTTCTTC.